This T cell receptor beta chain was sequenced during a study of regulatory T cells in long-lasting Graves disease. The time point denotes: newly diagnosed GD, antithyroid drugs for less than 3 months. Extracted PBMC RNA gave rise to the TCR library. iRepertoire HTBI primers and Arm-PCR of CDR3 regions built TCR beta libraries. TCRdb recomputed calls from the multiplex PCR reads with MiXCR, one row per CDR3 protein. The table records about 400,000 distinct CDR3 sequences, 15% to 20% of them present only once. Germline-derived CDR1 and CDR2 are SGHDT and YYEEEE. Trimming removed 3 bases from V and 5 bases from J, with 11 bases in between. The CDR3 runs to 13 residues. Only a few counts were recorded for this clonotype. These records were also assigned to another study, of T cells in Graves' hyperthyroidism and ophthalmopathy. Per that study: When the TCR CDR3 underwent first-round RT-PCR, the HTBI primer set was used.

This TCR derives from a woman aged 18-29 years with Graves disease. This chain links TRBV5-6 with TRBJ2-5; no definite D call. Specimen: peripheral blood mononuclear cells (PBMCs), collected at new diagnosis, from a patient treated with antithyroid drugs. CDR3 amino acids: CASSWSPKETQYF. DNA for the CDR3: TGTGCCAGCAGCTGGTCCCCCAAGGAGACCCAGTACTTC.